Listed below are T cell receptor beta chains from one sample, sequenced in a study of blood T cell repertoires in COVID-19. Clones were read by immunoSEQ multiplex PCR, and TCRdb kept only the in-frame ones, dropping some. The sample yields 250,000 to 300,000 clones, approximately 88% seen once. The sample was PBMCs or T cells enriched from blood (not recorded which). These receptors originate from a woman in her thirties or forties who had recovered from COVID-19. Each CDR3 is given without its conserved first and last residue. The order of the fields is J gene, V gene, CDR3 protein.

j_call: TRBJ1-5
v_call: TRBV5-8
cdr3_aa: ASSWRGSNQPQH

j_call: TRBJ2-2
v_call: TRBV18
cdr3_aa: ASSPPSAGELF

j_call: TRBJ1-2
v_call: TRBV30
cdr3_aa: AWSRQGVNYGYT

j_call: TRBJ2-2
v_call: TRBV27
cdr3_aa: ASSMAGSSTGELF

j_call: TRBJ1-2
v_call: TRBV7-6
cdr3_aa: ASSLAGGYGYT

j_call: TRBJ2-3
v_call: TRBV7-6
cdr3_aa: ASSPRELDTQY

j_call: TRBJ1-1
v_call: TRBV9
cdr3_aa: ASSAWTGRNTEAF

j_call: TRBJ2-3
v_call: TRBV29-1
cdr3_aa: SVEGGGTQY

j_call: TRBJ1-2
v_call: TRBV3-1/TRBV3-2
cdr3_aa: ASSQDSLGLNGYT

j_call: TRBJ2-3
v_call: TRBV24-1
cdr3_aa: ATSVAGGTVDTQY

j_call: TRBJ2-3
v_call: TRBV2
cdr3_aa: ASNIAGPTDTQY

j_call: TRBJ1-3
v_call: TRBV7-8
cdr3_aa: ASSQNDRSGNTIY

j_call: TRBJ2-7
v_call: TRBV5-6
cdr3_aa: ASSSDSYEQY

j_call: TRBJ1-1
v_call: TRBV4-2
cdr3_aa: ASSQMIAGAGAEAF

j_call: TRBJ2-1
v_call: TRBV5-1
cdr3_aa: ARSGGGSYNEQF